This TCR beta chain was found in a study of blood T cell repertoires in COVID-19 (dated by TCRdb to 2018 to 2021). Notes on the research overall: The collaborator samples originated in the United States, Italy and Spain and spanned the acute and convalescent phases of COVID-19. The prospective study material was composed of cDNA or gDNA derived from T cells, B-cell-depleted T cells, or PBMCs. Subjects who had been exposed to COVID-19, were actively infected with it, or had recovered from it provided the deeply sampled blood TCRbeta repertoires that made up the dataset. The repertoires were released in a freely available public database intended as a resource for research on the immune response to SARS-CoV-2. Samples were obtained from the ongoing ImmuneRACE study (first 160 participants) and from some 1,200 subjects provided by 6 global collaborators. Sample metadata almost always included a de-identified subject ID, COVID-19 status, age in years and sex. Where available, HLA class I and class II types were obtained from metadata supplied by the sample provider rather than from assay-based typing. On the study overall, not on this receptor specifically: The quantity of clinical and demographic metadata differed by source and by participant and was supplied without curation.

Collaborating institutions collected whole blood in K2EDTA tubes following their own protocols. Collaborator samples were shipped for TCRbeta analysis as frozen whole blood, isolated PBMCs, or DNA extracted from either sample type. TCRbeta CDR3 regions were amplified from genomic DNA by means of the immunoSEQ Assay, a bias-controlled multiplex PCR. Turning to the authors' computational methods: Within the assay, amplification of reference gene primers was used to estimate how many nucleated cells each sample contained. To quantify the absolute abundance of each unique TCRbeta CDR3 rearrangement, sequence reads were collapsed and filtered. For each sample, productive Simpson clonality was calculated as the square root of Simpson's diversity index across productive rearrangements. TCRdb holds this immuneACCESS table with in-frame rearrangements only. Some clones are missing; in checked studies, unresolved V genes explain under half, and the rest has no known cause. V, J and clone size were drawn from that table, and D and trimming were deduced from the DNA. The sample table contains under 150,000 clones; only one count was recorded for about nine tenths of them. The top ten constitute under 2% of the sample.

As for this clone: Which antigen it targets is not known. Base qualities are not at hand, and no much larger clone is one base apart.

The specimen sequenced was peripheral blood. This receptor was taken from a human donor with active COVID-19. The donor label of this sample is uncertain.

The base sequence is TGCGCCAGCAGCTTGGTCGGGGATGTGAACACTGAAGCTTTCTTT. Its coded protein is CASSLVGDVNTEAFF. The chain uses TRBV5-1 and TRBJ1-1, with the D segment identity uncertain. From its cysteine to its phenylalanine, the CDR3 spans 15 amino acids. CDR3 DNA only is kept here, 45 bases in frame from base 1. In the germline V gene, CDR1 corresponds to SGHRS and CDR2 to YFSETQ. At the junction V is shortened by 0 bases and J by 0 bases, with 9 bases in between.